Each of the 26 T cell receptor beta chains below was sequenced from the same sample in a study of T cell responses to AZD1222 COVID-19 vaccine (dated by TCRdb to the early 2020s). Preparation of the library involved the immunoSEQ multiplex PCR assay. Here the immuneACCESS table is served through TCRdb, limited to in-frame sequences with V and J called. Missing clones are a known gap in these copies; in checked studies unresolved V genes cover under half, and the rest lacks a known reason. For this sample there are 95,000 to 110,000 clones; less than 95% appear just once. The top ten hold more than 4.5% of the sample. The sample's time point label is to be understood as: baseline before first vaccination. The sequencing used peripheral blood, collected on day 0 of AZD1222 vaccination. All receptors come from an adult in good health.

The V call is TRBV27, the J call TRBJ1-2, with D tentatively TRBD1 (5 bases). Germline assignment: CDR1 MNHEY and CDR2 SMNVEV (reference sequence). The length of the CDR3 is 14 residues. Trimming stripped 3 bases from V and 0 bases from J, with 8 bases between. CDR3 protein: CASSFGASNYGYTF. In nucleotides, the CDR3 is TGTGCCAGCAGTTTTGGGGCTTCTAACTATGGCTACACCTTC.

This clone was seen once. This chain uses TRBV6-5 with TRBJ2-1; D is tentatively TRBD1 or TRBD2 (6 bases each). CDR3 size: 11 residues. The V gene's germline CDR1 is MNHEY and CDR2 SVGAGI. Trimming pared 8 bases from V and 14 bases from J, leaving 16 bases between. CDR3 in DNA: TGTGCCAGCGCCCAAGGGGGACTGGAGTTCTTC. Translated, it gives CASAQGGLEFF.

The chain is built from TRBV5-1 and TRBJ2-2, with D possibly TRBD2 on 6 matching bases. V was clipped by 4 bases and J by 4 bases, with 17 bases between them. The germline gives CDR1 SGHRS, CDR2 YFSETQ. CDR3 length: 16 residues. For the CDR3, the DNA is TGCGCCAGCAGCCAATCAGCGGGTTTCGTCACCGGGGAGCTGTTTTTT. It codes for CASSQSAGFVTGELFF. Supplemented by reference TRBV5-1 and TRBJ2-2, the full variable domain reads KAGVTQTPRYLIKTRGQQVTLSCSPISGHRSVSWYQQTPGQGLQFLFEYFSETQRNKGNFPGRFSGRQFSNSRSEMNVSTLELGDSALYLCASSQSAGFVTGELFFGEGSRLTVL.

The rearrangement joins TRBV7-9 to TRBJ1-2; TRBD1 matches at 9 bases. This CDR3 region has 15 residues. CDR1 and CDR2 (germline): SEHNR, FQNEAQ (reference sequence). J gave up 4 bases and V 4 bases, and 7 bases lay outside the gene matches. CDR3 in amino acids: CASSSRDRDVYGYTF. CDR3 in DNA: TGTGCCAGCAGCTCCCGGGACAGGGATGTCTATGGCTACACCTTC.

The V and J genes are TRBV7-9 and TRBJ1-3; 7 bases align to TRBD1. Germline CDR1 SEHNR, CDR2 FQNEAQ (reference sequence). The ends lost 5 bases at V and 2 bases at J; junction bases unmatched: 6. The CDR3 contains 15 residues. Here the CDR3 DNA reads TGTGCCAGCAGCACATACAGGGGAACTGGAAACACCATATATTTT. Translation: CASSTYRGTGNTIYF. Full variable domain (missing parts from reference TRBV7-9 and TRBJ1-3): DTGVSQNPRHKITKRGQNVTFRCDPISEHNRLYWYRQTLGQGPEFLTYFQNEAQLEKSRLLSDRFSAERPKGSFSTLEIQRTEQGDSAMYLCASSTYRGTGNTIYFGEGSWLTVV.

The chain combines TRBV6-5 with TRBJ1-1; D gene uncertain. V was trimmed by 7 bases and J by 0 bases, leaving 3 bases between them. CDR3 length: 11 amino acids. The germline gives CDR1 MNHEY, CDR2 SVGAGI. Here the CDR3 DNA reads TGTGCCAGCATAATGAACACTGAAGCTTTCTTT. Amino acids: CASIMNTEAFF.

The chain links TRBV5-1 to TRBJ2-6, with D possibly matching TRBD2 (6 bases). The germline V gene encodes CDR1 SGHRS and CDR2 YFSETQ. Between the trimmed V and J ends, which lost 6 bases and 3 bases, there was a span of 13 bases. The CDR3 covers 15 residues. The CDR3 bases are TGCGCCAGCACGGTTGGGGACTTTGGGGCCAACGTCCTGACTTTC. Residues: CASTVGDFGANVLTF.

The chain employs TRBV11-2 and TRBJ1-2, with a weak D call TRBD1 (5 bases). V lost 4 bases to trimming and J lost 13 bases, with 16 bases between them. Germline CDR1 is SGHAT and CDR2 is FQNNGV. The CDR3 is made up of 12 amino acids. The CDR3 sequence is CASSSGLKSSTF. CDR3 coding DNA: TGTGCCAGCAGCTCGGGACTGAAGTCTTCCACCTTC.

The chain links TRBV11-2 to TRBJ1-1; possibly TRBD1 for D (5 bases). The CDR3 runs 14 residues. CDR1 and CDR2 (germline): SGHAT, FQNNGV. V lost 4 bases, J lost 6 bases, and 15 bases lay in between. The CDR3: CASSSTADRSEAFF. DNA for the CDR3: TGTGCCAGCAGCTCGACAGCCGACAGATCTGAAGCTTTCTTT.

The V and J genes are TRBV5-1 and TRBJ2-1; tentative D call: TRBD1 (6 bases). Germline CDR1 reads SGHRS; CDR2 reads YFSETQ. This CDR3 contains 13 residues. Trimming took off 2 bases at V and 7 bases at J, with 10 bases between the two ends. CDR3 region: CASSFTGINEQFF. The CDR3 DNA follows: TGCGCCAGCAGCTTTACAGGGATTAATGAGCAGTTCTTC.

The chain is built from TRBV12-5 and TRBJ1-5; D is possibly TRBD1 (6 bases). The CDR3 has 15 amino acids. V was pared by 5 bases and J by 0 bases, with 11 bases between. CDR1 and CDR2 from the germline V gene are LGHNT and FRNRAP. The CDR3 nucleotides are TGTGCTAGTGGTCCTAGACAGGATAGCAATCAGCCCCAGCATTTT. It yields the protein CASGPRQDSNQPQHF.

The genes are TRBV7-8 and TRBJ1-6; tentatively, D is TRBD1 (6 bases). Trimming cost V 4 bases and J 4 bases, with 17 bases left between them. The CDR3 loop spans 17 amino acids. The germline V gene has CDR1 SGHVS and CDR2 FQNEAQ. The CDR3 coding sequence is TGTGCCAGCAGCTCCGGGACAACCCTGGGGTATAATTCACCCCTCCACTTT. It encodes CASSSGTTLGYNSPLHF.

As for this clone: One end of the junction fails to match germline, which may point to a read error. V usage is TRBV5-4 and J usage is TRBJ2-1; D is possibly TRBD1 or TRBD2 (6 bases each). This CDR3 has 14 residues. Germline CDR1 is SGHNT and CDR2 is YYREEE (reference sequence). Written as DNA, the CDR3 is TGTGCCAGCAGCTTGTGGGGGGCCCTCAATGGGCAGTTCTTC. Its translation is CASSLWGALNGQFF. The full variable domain, with the rest looked up from reference TRBV5-4 and TRBJ2-1, is ETGVTQSPTHLIKTRGQQVTLRCSSQSGHNTVSWYQQALGQGPQFIFQYYREEENGRGNFPPRFSGLQFPNYSSELNVNALELDDSALYLCASSLWGALNGQFFGPGTRLTVL.

This sequence joins TRBV4-2 and TRBJ1-5; weak D call: TRBD1 (5 bases). The CDR3 is 16 residues long. CDR1 LGHNA and CDR2 YNFKEQ come from the germline V gene. V shed 0 bases and J shed 3 bases, with 12 bases lying between them. The CDR3 DNA sequence: TGTGCCAGCAGCCAAGATCAGGGACGGGACAATCAGCCCCAGCATTTT. Translation gives CASSQDQGRDNQPQHF.

The chain has TRBV30 and TRBJ2-3; TRBD2 aligns across 8 bases. This CDR3 is 16 amino acids long. Trimming removed 1 base from V and 3 bases from J; junction bases left unmatched: 9. Germline V lookup: CDR1 GTSNPN, CDR2 SVGIG (reference sequence). The CDR3 DNA sequence: TGTGCCTGGAGTGCGGGAGGGACACCTATGACAGATACGCAGTATTTT. It encodes CAWSAGGTPMTDTQYF.

This chain connects TRBV9 to TRBJ2-2; weak D call: TRBD2 (6 bases). Germline assignment: CDR1 SGDLS and CDR2 YYNGEE. Trimming cost V 7 bases and J 0 bases, with 19 bases left between them. The CDR3 has 17 residues. The CDR3 here is CASGIGLAVANTGELFF. The CDR3 DNA follows: TGTGCCAGCGGTATTGGGTTAGCGGTCGCGAACACCGGGGAGCTGTTTTTT.

The V gene is TRBV2, the J gene TRBJ2-7; tentatively, D is TRBD2 (5 bases). The V gene's germline CDR1 is SNHLY and CDR2 FYNNEI. This CDR3 has 12 amino acids. The ends were cut back, 4 bases at V and 3 bases at J, with 7 bases in the middle. CDR3 DNA: TGTGCCAGCAGTGTAGGAGGCTACGAGCAGTACTTC. Its protein is CASSVGGYEQYF.

The count of this clone is one. The CDR3 DNA reads TGTGCCAGCAGCGTAAATAGTGGTGGGACTAGCGGGGGTCCTCAAGAGACCCAGTACTTC. Translation: CASSVNSGGTSGGPQETQYF. This chain joins TRBV9 and TRBJ2-5, with TRBD2 matching 14 bases. With 1 base clipped from V and 2 bases from J, the junction kept 13 bases outside the gene matches. The CDR3 sequence is 20 residues long. Germline loops: CDR1 SGDLS, CDR2 YYNGEE.

The table lists this clone with a few counts. The CDR3 sequence: CASSPDRNQPQHF. DNA of the CDR3: TGTGCCAGCTCACCCGACAGAAATCAGCCCCAGCATTTT. The rearrangement uses TRBV18 and TRBJ1-5; tentative D call: TRBD1 (5 bases). Trimming shortened V by 3 bases and J by 4 bases, and 7 bases separated the two germline ends. Germline V gene data show CDR1 as KGHSH and CDR2 as LQKENI. The CDR3 totals 13 residues.

The chain is built from TRBV5-1 and TRBJ1-1; D gene ambiguous. There are 14 residues in the CDR3. Trimming pared 4 bases from V and 5 bases from J, leaving 15 bases between. CDR1 and CDR2 (germline): SGHRS, YFSETQ. The CDR3 nucleotides are TGCGCCAGCAGCCCCCCAGTGTTGGGTACTGAAGCTTTCTTT. It specifies CASSPPVLGTEAFF.

The chain carries TRBV5-1 and TRBJ1-1; D gene ambiguous. Germline V gives CDR1 SGHRS, CDR2 YFSETQ. This CDR3 has 14 amino acids. The V end lost 2 bases, the J end lost 3 bases, and 11 bases lay between the germline ends. The CDR3 spells CASSFRGWDTEAFF. The CDR3 coding sequence is TGCGCCAGCAGCTTCCGAGGTTGGGACACTGAAGCTTTCTTT.

The chain is built from TRBV29-1 and TRBJ1-1; D ambiguous. V was cut by 1 base and J by 0 bases, with 6 bases left in between. CDR1 and CDR2 from the germline V gene are SQVTM and ANQGSEA. The CDR3 consists of 13 residues. This chain's CDR3 is CSVEVQVNTEAFF. CDR3 nucleotides: TGCAGCGTTGAAGTTCAGGTGAACACTGAAGCTTTCTTT. The entire variable domain, with the rest obtained from reference TRBV29-1 and TRBJ1-1, is as follows: SAVISQKPSRDICQRGTSLTIQCQVDSQVTMMFWYRQQPGQSLTLIATANQGSEATYESGFVIDKFPISRPNLTFSTLTVSNMSPEDSSIYLCSVEVQVNTEAFFGQGTRLTVV.

V usage is TRBV9 and J usage is TRBJ2-7, with D perhaps TRBD2 (5 bases). Trimming shortened V by 3 bases and J by 2 bases, and 12 bases separated the two germline ends. The CDR3 spans 14 residues. Germline V lookup: CDR1 SGDLS, CDR2 YYNGEE. The chain's CDR3 is CASSAAAGTYEQYF. The CDR3 nucleotides read TGTGCCAGCAGCGCCGCAGCCGGGACCTACGAGCAGTACTTC. The entire variable domain, with the rest obtained from reference TRBV9 and TRBJ2-7, is as follows: DSGVTQTPKHLITATGQRVTLRCSPRSGDLSVYWYQQSLDQGLQFLIQYYNGEERAKGNILERFSAQQFPDLHSELNLSSLELGDSALYFCASSAAAGTYEQYFGPGTRLTVT.

J is TRBJ1-5 and V is TRBV27; no clear D gene. V shed 2 bases and J shed 3 bases, with 5 bases lying between them. The CDR3 length is 13 residues. The germline V gene has CDR1 MNHEY and CDR2 SMNVEV (reference sequence). This CDR3 reads CASSLRNNQPQHF. The CDR3, as DNA: TGTGCCAGCAGTTTACGGAACAATCAGCCCCAGCATTTT.

In DNA, the CDR3 is TGTGCCAGCAGCCGAGCAACAACGGGCACTGAAGCTTTCTTT. Encoded protein: CASSRATTGTEAFF. J is TRBJ1-1 and V is TRBV3-1 (or the pseudogene TRBV3-2); D unclear. CDR3 size: 14 residues. V lost 4 bases to trimming and J lost 4 bases, with 13 bases between them. Germline CDR1 reads LGHDT; CDR2 reads YNNKEL (reference sequence).

V usage is TRBV5-1 and J usage is TRBJ1-1, with 7 bases identical to TRBD1. Germline V gene sequence: CDR1 SGHRS, CDR2 YFSETQ. The J segment lost 7 bases and the V segment lost 4 bases, leaving 13 bases of the junction unmatched. The length of the CDR3 is 15 residues. CDR3 amino acids: CASSHQTGSFSEAFF. Here the CDR3 DNA reads TGCGCCAGCAGCCATCAGACAGGGAGTTTCAGTGAAGCTTTCTTT.